This TCR beta chain was captured by sequencing in a study of blood T cell repertoires in COVID-19. Study-wide background: The United States, Italy and Spain were the sources of the acute and convalescent COVID-19 samples. PBMCs, B-cell-depleted T cells, or T cells provided the cDNA or gDNA that made up the material.

Germline assignment: CDR1 SGHTS and CDR2 YDEGEE. V lost 7 bases and J 1 base, leaving 11 bases between the germline ends. The CDR3 is 13 residues long. Per the original methods: Estimation of nucleated cell counts relied on the amplification of reference gene primers. Sequencing was performed with immunoSEQ multiplex PCR; in TCRdb, only in-frame clones are kept and a portion is missing. That table is the source of V, J and clone size, and D and trimming were worked out from the DNA. The sample has 50,000 to 75,000 clones, about four fifths seen once. Sequenced: peripheral blood. The chain uses TRBV5-8 and TRBJ1-1, with TRBD1 as a possible D gene (5 bases). The clonotype was recovered from a human donor in a cohort sampled during active COVID-19. The chain's CDR3 is CASSRTQNTEAFF. CDR3 nucleotides: TGTGCCAGCTCGCGGACACAGAACACTGAAGCTTTCTTT.